One sample yielded the 10 T cell receptor beta chains listed below, sequenced in a study of CD8+CD57+ T cells in acquired aplastic anemia. TCR beta VDJ combinations and CDR3 sequences were profiled from genomic DNA. TCRdb reprocessed the reads with MiXCR, giving one entry per CDR3 protein. Of about 220,000 distinct CDR3 sequences in the sample, approximately 35% were seen once. The sample taken for sequencing was sorted CD4+, CD8+, or CD8+CD57+ T cells (not recorded which) from PBMCs. These receptors were obtained from a human donor in good health, serving as a control.

This clonotype was detected only once. This chain uses TRBV4-1 with TRBJ2-2, with D tentatively TRBD2 (6 bases). V was pared by 4 bases and J by 1 base, with 10 bases between. CDR3 length equals 15 residues. Germline CDR1 reads MGHRA; CDR2 reads YSYEKL. CDR3 in amino acids: CASSPPGGNTGELFF. CDR3 nucleotides: TGCGCCAGCAGCCCCCCCGGGGGGAACACCGGGGAGCTGTTTTTT.

This chain connects TRBV5-1 to TRBJ2-1, with D maybe TRBD2 (5 bases). Germline values: CDR1 SGHRS, CDR2 YFSETQ. Trimming pared 0 bases from V and 8 bases from J, leaving 9 bases between. This CDR3 is built from 13 residues. The CDR3 region is CASSLDPGYEQFF. As DNA, the CDR3 is TGCGCCAGCAGCTTGGATCCGGGGTATGAGCAGTTCTTC. The variable domain in full, with the rest retrieved from reference TRBV5-1 and TRBJ2-1, is KAGVTQTPRYLIKTRGQQVTLSCSPISGHRSVSWYQQTPGQGLQFLFEYFSETQRNKGNFPGRFSGRQFSNSRSEMNVSTLELGDSALYLCASSLDPGYEQFFGPGTRLTVL.

This clonotype was observed many times. The chain combines TRBV4-2 with TRBJ2-7; no clear D. Germline V gene sequence: CDR1 LGHNA, CDR2 YNFKEQ. Trimming removed 0 bases at V and 2 bases at J, with 17 bases between. The CDR3 is 17 residues long. DNA of the CDR3: TGTGCCAGCAGCCAAGAATCGCTGGGAACCCTTCCCTACGAGCAGTACTTC. Protein: CASSQESLGTLPYEQYF.

This clonotype was observed many times. CDR3 sequence reads: CSARQGTVNTEAFF. The DNA for the CDR3 is TGCAGTGCTAGACAAGGCACAGTGAACACTGAAGCTTTCTTT. The J gene is TRBJ1-1, the V gene TRBV20-1; D gene ambiguous. The CDR3 loop spans 14 amino acids. With 2 bases removed from V and 0 bases from J, the gap between germline ends came to 10 bases. Germline V CDR1 and CDR2: DFQATT, SNEGSKA (reference sequence).

This clonotype showed up many times. The chain recombines TRBV5-6 with TRBJ1-6, with a possible D match to TRBD1 (5 bases). Trimming took off 0 bases at V and 14 bases at J, with 15 bases between the two ends. CDR3 length: 14 amino acids. Germline V CDR1 and CDR2: SGHDT, YYEEEE. This CDR3 is CASSLGAGWQSLHF. Written as DNA, the CDR3 is TGTGCCAGCAGCTTGGGGGCAGGGTGGCAGTCCCTCCACTTT.

This clonotype was seen ten or more times. This rearrangement joins TRBV10-3 to TRBJ1-1, with no clear D. V gave up 10 bases and J gave up 1 base, with 13 bases separating them. CDR3 size: 13 residues. CDR1 is ENHRY and CDR2 is SYGVKD in the germline V gene. CDR3 nucleotides: TGTGCCACCGAAGGTCGCGAGAACACTGAAGCTTTCTTT. It yields the protein CATEGRENTEAFF.

The chain is built from TRBV20-1 and TRBJ2-5, with 8 bases fitting TRBD2. The V gene's germline CDR1 is DFQATT and CDR2 SNEGSKA (reference sequence). This CDR3 is built from 15 residues. V shed 6 bases and J 3 bases; nucleotides not matched to a gene: 12. CDR3 protein: CSAAAGGGSKETQYF. In DNA, the CDR3 is TGCAGTGCCGCTGCGGGCGGGGGGAGTAAAGAGACCCAGTACTTC.

This clonotype was recorded at least ten times. The chain links TRBV7-8 to TRBJ1-1; D remains ambiguous. Germline V gene data show CDR1 as SGHVS and CDR2 as FQNEAQ. Trimming cost V 1 base and J 1 base, with 10 bases left between them. The CDR3 length is 15 residues. The CDR3 DNA reads TGTGCCAGCAGCTTAGACTTACTTCAGAACACTGAAGCTTTCTTT. This gives the protein CASSLDLLQNTEAFF.

This clonotype was detected only a few times. The rearrangement uses TRBV24-1 and TRBJ2-7; 8 nucleotides match TRBD1. Trimming at V came to 4 bases and at J to 4 bases, leaving 8 bases not matched to a gene. The CDR3 extends over 15 amino acids. The germline V gene encodes CDR1 KGHDR and CDR2 SFDVKD. This chain's CDR3 is CATSDPRTGRYEQYF. DNA of the CDR3: TGTGCCACCAGTGACCCCCGGACAGGGAGATACGAGCAGTACTTC.

This clonotype has a count of ten or more. V is TRBV15 and J is TRBJ1-2; possible D gene TRBD1, 5 bases. CDR3 size: 13 residues. CDR1 and CDR2 from the germline V gene are LNHNV and YYDKDF (reference sequence). V gave up 1 base and J gave up 6 bases, with 9 bases separating them. DNA for the CDR3: TGTGCCACCAGCAGAGTGGGGGATCATGGCTACACCTTC. Translated, it gives CATSRVGDHGYTF. Complete variable domain (other parts from reference TRBV15 and TRBJ1-2): DAMVIQNPRYQVTQFGKPVTLSCSQTLNHNVMYWYQQKSSQAPKLLFHYYDKDFNNEADTPDNFQSRRPNTSFCFLDIRSPGLGDTAMYLCATSRVGDHGYTFGSGTRLTVV.